The 31 T cell receptor beta chains below were found in one sample sequenced in a study of control samples from healthy donors and cancer patients. Some clones are missing from TCRdb's copy, which holds only in-frame ones; the method was immunoSEQ multiplex PCR. The table includes about 130,000 clones, 75% to 95% detected once. Sequenced input: blood. The receptors derive from a man aged 40-50 years in good health.

The chain is built from TRBV2 and TRBJ2-1; either TRBD1 or TRBD2 may supply D (5 bases each). Deletions cut 5 bases from V and 0 bases from J, with 11 bases between. The CDR3 is made up of 15 amino acids. The germline CDR1 and CDR2 sequences are SNHLY and FYNNEI. The CDR3 DNA reads TGTGCCAGCAGTCGGGGCTTCCCCTCCTACAATGAGCAGTTCTTC. Translated, it gives CASSRGFPSYNEQFF.

For the CDR3, the DNA is TGTGCCAGCAGCCCCCATAGCGGCGAGCAGTTCTTC. It encodes CASSPHSGEQFF. The genes are TRBV13 and TRBJ2-1; TRBD2 might be the D (6 bases). V was shortened by 5 bases and J by 10 bases, with 12 bases between the two germline ends. The CDR3 runs 12 residues. Germline CDR1 PRHDT, CDR2 FYEKMQ (reference sequence).

This chain uses TRBV6-5 with TRBJ2-3, with TRBD1 as a possible D gene (6 bases). V was cut by 9 bases and J by 3 bases, with 16 bases left in between. The CDR3 consists of 14 residues. CDR1 and CDR2 (germline): MNHEY, SVGAGI. CDR3: CASTPGHPTDTQYF. The DNA for the CDR3 is TGTGCCAGTACACCGGGACACCCTACAGATACGCAGTATTTT.

This chain uses TRBV19 with TRBJ2-5, with D possibly called TRBD1 or TRBD2 (5 bases each). The CDR3 runs 16 residues. Trimming pared 5 bases from V and 5 bases from J, leaving 21 bases between. Germline V CDR1 and CDR2: LNHDA, SQIVND (reference sequence). The CDR3 coding sequence is TGTGCCAGTAGTCCTGGGACGGACGGGTTTCGGGAGACCCAGTACTTC. It translates to CASSPGTDGFRETQYF.

This sequence joins TRBV27 and TRBJ1-2; a weak D match, TRBD1 (5 bases). The CDR3 sequence is 14 residues long. The germline V gene encodes CDR1 MNHEY and CDR2 SMNVEV (reference sequence). Trimming removed 5 bases at V and 4 bases at J, with 14 bases between. In nucleotides, the CDR3 is TGTGCCAGCAGTACCCGACAGCGAACCTATGGCTACACCTTC. Residues: CASSTRQRTYGYTF.

In DNA form, the CDR3 reads TGTGCCAGCAGTGTCAGACGGATGTCCTACAATGAGCAGTTCTTC. Translation gives CASSVRRMSYNEQFF. The genes are TRBV2 and TRBJ2-1; D is unresolved. V dropped 4 bases and J dropped 1 base, with 11 bases sitting between them. This CDR3 spans 15 amino acids. Germline CDR1 reads SNHLY; CDR2 reads FYNNEI.

The chain recombines TRBV19 with TRBJ2-1, with TRBD2 identical over 16 bases. CDR1 and CDR2 (germline): LNHDA, SQIVND (reference sequence). The ends lost 5 bases at V and 5 bases at J; junction bases unmatched: 3. This CDR3 is 16 amino acids long. The CDR3 region has the DNA TGTGCCAGTAGTCTTGGGACTAGCGGGGGGGACAATGAGCAGTTCTTC. Translated, it gives CASSLGTSGGDNEQFF.

The gene calls are TRBV28 and TRBJ2-4; D perhaps matches TRBD1 (7 bases). Deletions cut 5 bases from V and 1 base from J, with 18 bases between. CDR1 is MDHEN and CDR2 is SYDVKM in the germline V gene. The CDR3 runs to 17 residues. CDR3 sequence: CASSPDREVWAKNIQYF. The CDR3 region has the DNA TGTGCCAGCAGTCCTGACAGGGAGGTATGGGCCAAAAACATTCAGTACTTC.

There are a few counts of this clone. The chain is built from TRBV6-6 and TRBJ1-6, with D unclear. V gave up 2 bases and J gave up 14 bases, with 10 bases separating them. This CDR3 is built from 12 residues. Germline V lookup: CDR1 MNHNY, CDR2 SVGAGI (reference sequence). The chain's CDR3 is CASSYLSLTLHF. The CDR3 DNA is TGTGCCAGCAGTTACCTTAGTCTCACCCTCCACTTT.

The rearrangement uses TRBV2 and TRBJ1-6; 7 bases map to TRBD1. This CDR3 spans 16 amino acids. Germline V gene lookup returns CDR1 SNHLY and CDR2 FYNNEI. The J segment lost 7 bases and the V segment lost 0 bases, leaving 6 bases of the junction unmatched. This CDR3 is CASSEAPTGYNSPLHF. CDR3 in DNA: TGTGCCAGCAGTGAAGCCCCGACAGGGTACAATTCACCCCTCCACTTT.

The chain uses TRBV3-1 (or the pseudogene TRBV3-2) and TRBJ2-1; D uncertain. The CDR3 covers 13 residues. Germline CDR1 is LGHDT and CDR2 is YNNKEL (reference sequence). V was clipped by 0 bases and J by 10 bases, with 10 bases between them. The CDR3 coding sequence is TGTGCCAGCAGCCAAGAGGGCCGGCGGGAGCAGTTCTTC. Translating gives CASSQEGRREQFF.

The chain links TRBV9 to TRBJ2-3; no definite D call. Trimming took 4 bases from V and 2 from J, leaving 11 bases between them. The germline V gene encodes CDR1 SGDLS and CDR2 YYNGEE. CDR3 length: 14 residues. CDR3: CASSYVGFTDTQYF. The CDR3 nucleotides are TGTGCCAGCAGCTATGTGGGGTTCACAGATACGCAGTATTTT.

This chain connects TRBV12-3 or TRBV12-4 to TRBJ1-3; D gene ambiguous. The CDR3 is made up of 13 amino acids. V was clipped by 6 bases and J by 8 bases, with 14 bases between them. The CDR3 sequence is CASRTTGRYTIYF. In DNA, the CDR3 is TGTGCCAGCAGGACCACCGGACGGTACACCATATATTTT.

The chain combines TRBV18 with TRBJ2-3; 8 nucleotides match TRBD1. Per germline, CDR1 KGHSH and CDR2 LQKENI. There are 13 residues in the CDR3. V lost 5 bases to trimming and J lost 6 bases; unmatched junction nucleotides: 4. The DNA for the CDR3 is TGTGCCAGCTCAGGACAGGGATCTGATACGCAGTATTTT. Its protein product is CASSGQGSDTQYF.

The V and J genes are TRBV19 and TRBJ1-5; D not resolved. From germline, CDR1 is LNHDA and CDR2 SQIVND (reference sequence). Trimming cost V 5 bases and J 7 bases, with 9 bases left between them. The CDR3 runs to 12 residues. This CDR3 reads CASSLNFQPQHF. CDR3 DNA sequence: TGTGCCAGTAGTCTAAACTTCCAGCCCCAGCATTTT.

This clone has a single count. The chain uses TRBV6-2 or TRBV6-3 and TRBJ1-5, with D unclear. In germline, CDR1 is MNHEY, CDR2 SVGEGT. V gave up 6 bases and J gave up 4 bases, with 7 bases separating them. The CDR3 contains 12 residues. CDR3 bases: TGTGCCAGCAGCCGGAGGAATCAGCCCCAGCATTTT. Its translation is CASSRRNQPQHF.

As DNA, the CDR3 is TGTGCCAGCAGTGAATTCACTGAAGCTTTCTTT. Protein sequence: CASSEFTEAFF. This sequence joins TRBV2 and TRBJ1-1, with D uncertain. V was pared by 2 bases and J by 4 bases, with 2 bases between. Germline V gene lookup returns CDR1 SNHLY and CDR2 FYNNEI. The CDR3 is 11 amino acids.

The chain couples TRBV19 to TRBJ2-1, with D possibly being TRBD2 (5 bases). Trimming removed 7 bases at V and 0 bases at J, with 13 bases between. Per germline, CDR1 LNHDA and CDR2 SQIVND (reference sequence). CDR3 length equals 15 residues. DNA of the CDR3: TGTGCCAGTACACCTGAACTAGTCTCCTACAATGAGCAGTTCTTC. Translated: CASTPELVSYNEQFF.

The chain is built from TRBV7-8 and TRBJ1-1; 7 bases align to TRBD1. CDR1 is SGHVS and CDR2 is FQNEAQ in the germline V gene. V lost 2 bases to trimming and J lost 3 bases; unmatched junction nucleotides: 3. This CDR3 is built from 14 residues. The CDR3 bases are TGTGCCAGCAGCTTACAGGGGGGAGACACTGAAGCTTTCTTT. Protein: CASSLQGGDTEAFF.

J is TRBJ1-2 and V is TRBV7-6, with 11 nucleotides matching TRBD1. With V trimmed by 5 bases and J by 3 bases, 5 bases remained unmatched. Germline CDR1 reads SGHVS; CDR2 reads FNYEAQ. The CDR3 covers 15 residues. CDR3 DNA: TGTGCCAGCAGCACGGGACAGGGGGTGTACTATGGCTACACCTTC. Translation: CASSTGQGVYYGYTF.

In this sample, this clone turned up a few times. The chain links TRBV18 to TRBJ2-1; D gene ambiguous. The CDR3 extends over 15 amino acids. Trimming removed 3 bases from V and 0 bases from J, with 9 bases in between. CDR1 is KGHSH and CDR2 is LQKENI in the germline V gene. CDR3 residues: CASSPSRSSYNEQFF. CDR3 nucleotides: TGTGCCAGCTCACCGTCCCGATCCTCCTACAATGAGCAGTTCTTC.

This clone was observed once. The J gene is TRBJ2-3, the V gene TRBV5-4, with 10 bases fitting TRBD2. The germline V gene has CDR1 SGHNT and CDR2 YYREEE (reference sequence). The CDR3 sequence is 16 residues long. V trimming: 1 base; J trimming: 6 bases; junction bases outside the gene matches: 8. CDR3 loop: CASSLSSSGGFDTQYF. CDR3 nucleotide sequence: TGTGCCAGCAGCTTGAGTTCTAGCGGGGGTTTCGATACGCAGTATTTT.

The rearrangement uses TRBV19 and TRBJ2-1, with 7 bases aligning to TRBD1. CDR1 and CDR2 from the germline V gene are LNHDA and SQIVND (reference sequence). This CDR3 comprises 14 residues. Unmatched junction bases numbered 11, after V lost 5 bases and J lost 10 bases. The CDR3 protein is CASSHRLPRGEQFF. CDR3 bases: TGTGCCAGTAGTCACAGACTTCCCAGGGGGGAGCAGTTCTTC.

The J gene is TRBJ2-3, the V gene TRBV19; tentatively, D is TRBD2 (6 bases). Trimming pared 1 base from V and 0 bases from J, leaving 8 bases between. This CDR3 is 15 amino acids long. Germline CDR1 LNHDA, CDR2 SQIVND (reference sequence). The CDR3 DNA sequence: TGTGCCAGTAGTATAGTAGCGGCAAGCACAGATACGCAGTATTTT. Translated, it gives CASSIVAASTDTQYF.

V gene TRBV6-5 combines with J gene TRBJ1-1; 8 bases are a match to TRBD1. The length of the CDR3 is 13 residues. The J segment lost 1 base and the V segment lost 9 bases, leaving 4 bases of the junction unmatched. CDR1 and CDR2 (germline): MNHEY, SVGAGI. CDR3 sequence reads: CASQDRGNTEAFF. CDR3 nucleotide sequence: TGTGCCAGTCAAGACAGGGGGAACACTGAAGCTTTCTTT.

In its sample, this clone was seen a few times. This sequence joins TRBV27 and TRBJ2-7; D may be TRBD2 (6 bases). The CDR3 runs to 15 residues. The V gene lost 5 bases and the J gene lost 6 bases, with 20 bases spanning the gap. CDR1 is MNHEY, CDR2 SMNVEV, per germline (reference sequence). The CDR3 coding sequence is TGTGCCAGCAGTCCGTGGGACTCTGTGGGAGTCGAGCAGTACTTC. Its protein product is CASSPWDSVGVEQYF.

The CDR3 sequence is CASSLAGIAGDTIYF. CDR3 bases: TGTGCCAGCAGCTTAGCAGGAATCGCAGGGGACACCATATATTTT. The V and J genes are TRBV7-8 and TRBJ1-3; TRBD1 is a possible D gene (6 bases). The ends were cut back, 0 bases at V and 8 bases at J, with 14 bases in the middle. Germline loops: CDR1 SGHVS, CDR2 FQNEAQ. The CDR3 is 15 amino acids.

The rearrangement links TRBV5-1 to TRBJ1-6; 11 bases map to TRBD1. CDR3 size: 17 residues. Losses at the gene ends were 4 bases for V and 8 bases for J; bases not matched to a gene: 11. Germline V gene data show CDR1 as SGHRS and CDR2 as YFSETQ. The CDR3 sequence is CASSKTGTGGVDSPLHF. CDR3 nucleotide sequence: TGCGCCAGCAGCAAAACCGGGACAGGGGGAGTTGATTCACCCCTCCACTTT.

The chain joins TRBV27 to TRBJ1-3; D is uncertain. Germline CDR1 and CDR2: MNHEY and SMNVEV (reference sequence). CDR3 length equals 14 residues. V lost 5 bases, J lost 2 bases, and 10 bases lay in between. The CDR3 reads CASSLGRTGNTIYF. CDR3 bases: TGTGCCAGCAGTCTGGGGAGAACTGGAAACACCATATATTTT.

CDR3 loop: CASSSGGAYGYTF. DNA of the CDR3: TGTGCCAGCAGCTCCGGGGGCGCCTATGGCTACACCTTC. The gene calls are TRBV5-8 and TRBJ1-2, with D perhaps matching TRBD1 (6 bases). Trimming removed 3 bases from V and 4 bases from J, with 10 bases in between. The germline V gene has CDR1 SGHTS and CDR2 YDEGEE. The CDR3 runs to 13 residues.

The chain uses TRBV2 and TRBJ2-3; 8 bases fit TRBD2. The CDR3 is 15 amino acids. J gave up 0 bases and V 4 bases, and 3 bases lay outside the gene matches. Germline V CDR1 and CDR2: SNHLY, FYNNEI. The CDR3 sequence is CASSGLAPSTDTQYF. The CDR3 DNA reads TGTGCCAGCAGTGGACTAGCGCCGAGCACAGATACGCAGTATTTT.